This entry is about one T cell receptor beta chain. This clonotype was observed a handful of times. Its antigen is unknown. Base qualities are not provided; no much larger clone lies one nucleotide away. The donors were roughly 40 Caucasian individuals from Russia, aged roughly 6 to 90 years, who were systemically healthy. Each donor gave ten milliliters of peripheral blood, collected into EDTA-treated Vacutainer tubes. Ficoll-Paque density-gradient centrifugation was used to isolate PBMCs, with at least 6.5 million per sample. Total RNA, at least 6 micrograms per sample, was extracted from PBMCs with Trizol reagent. For every donor, flow cytometry on a PBMC aliquot measured the percentage of naive CD45RAhigh/CD27high T cells. Library generation was performed with 5' RACE. Reads for this sample came from an Illumina HiSeq 2500. The second PCR ran for about 7 to 11 cycles and used a J-beta primer mix along with a sample-barcoded 5' primer. Each TCR beta cDNA molecule received a unique molecular identifier from a template-switch 5' adaptor carrying 12 random nucleotides. At least 2.5 million CDR3-containing paired-end reads were obtained from each sample. The Mint cDNA synthesis kit, primed by a TRBC-specific oligonucleotide, was used to synthesize first-strand cDNA from all RNA. All cDNA was treated with uracil-DNA glycosylase and then went through a first 18-cycle PCR with the universal primers M1SS and BC2_uni_R. Under the source paper's analysis protocol: Normalization of each sample was performed by random selection of 1 million high-quality reads, each carrying a distinct molecular identifier. Reads sharing molecular identifiers were discarded rather than binned into consensus sequences. MiTCR, run with a Q25 quality threshold and the strictest error-elimination algorithm, handled CDR3 identification, clonotype clustering and error correction. Lower-bound total TCR beta diversity was estimated with a nonparametric unseen species model using Euler transformation. TCRdb itself trimmed the public reads at Q25 with fastp, ran MiXCR and retained productive beta chains. Identical CDR3 protein sequences are pooled into one entry, listed with their most common genes and DNA. These V and J calls derive from TCRdb rather than the authors' analysis. For this sample the table gives over 1,500,000 distinct CDR3 sequences, of which roughly 49% were detected only once. Less than 2.5% of the sample lies in the top ten.

The data were taken from a study of blood T cells in healthy people across ages (dated by TCRdb to the mid-2010s). For the wider study: In model experiments, roughly one uniquely barcoded TCR beta cDNA molecule per two T cells was captured by template switching. Donors of different ages were randomly distributed across sequencing lanes to avoid experimental bias. Using the same blood draw, the study looked at two additional independent replicas of 1 million unique cDNA reads for two donors, one aged 18 to 30 and the other aged 80 or older. Age-related changes in TCR beta repertoire diversity were measured in the study by deep sequencing normalized with unique cDNA molecular identifiers. Four age groups were formed from the donors: young (average approximately 16 years), middle-aged (less than 40), aged (62) and long-lived (82). Study-level results and caveats: Conclusive comparison of naive and antigen-experienced compartments was prevented by the profiling of bulk unsorted PBMCs. Compared with the aged group, more naive CD4+ T cells, fewer expanded clones and increased TCR diversity were shown by the long-lived group, suggesting age selection. A strong correlation was found between observed TCR beta diversity and the percentage of naive T cells measured by flow cytometry. Estimates of total diversity based on one million sequenced T cells were regarded as lower bounds and as underestimates. As age increased, observed TCR beta diversity per million T cells dropped in a roughly linear way, and a significant reduction was already evident by age about 40. Donor CMV infection status was unknown, potentially confounding age-related changes in expanded clonotypes.

Based on the germline V gene (reference sequence), the CDR1 and CDR2 sequences are SEHNR and FQNEAQ. Trimming takes 8 bases from V and 0 bases from J, and the germline ends sit 4 bases apart. Reading from cysteine to phenylalanine, the CDR3 counts 12 amino acids. Left in the record is the CDR3 DNA by itself, 36 bases read in frame from the first base. The rearrangement combines TRBV7-9 with TRBJ2-2, with the D segment identity uncertain. Sequenced input: blood. This TCR was recovered from a woman in her forties in good health. The CDR3 reads as follows: CASGPNTGELFF. The bases read TGTGCCAGCGGCCCGAACACCGGGGAGCTGTTTTTT.